The rows below give T cell receptor beta chains drawn from one sample of a study of blood T cell repertoires in COVID-19. Sequenced by immunoSEQ multiplex PCR; TCRdb stores in-frame clones only, minus some. The sample lists 150,000 to 200,000 clones; about 86% were seen once. The sequenced sample was peripheral blood. The receptors stem from a man between 65 and 79 years old with active or convalescent COVID-19. Each CDR3 is given with its conserved first and last residue. The order of the fields is J gene, D gene, clone size, V gene, CDR3 DNA, CDR3 protein. D genes are given only for firm matches. Only some rows state a clone size, as once, few, many or a class for expanded clones.

j_call: TRBJ2-7
d_call: .
clone_size: .
v_call: TRBV15
cdr3_nt: TGTGCCACCAGCAGAGATAAGACGAGTGCAGCGAGCTCCTACGAGCAGTACTTC
cdr3_aa: CATSRDKTSAASSYEQYF

j_call: TRBJ1-2
d_call: TRBD1
clone_size: .
v_call: TRBV18
cdr3_nt: TGTGCCAGCTCCCAGGGGGCTACCACTAACTATGGCTACACCTTC
cdr3_aa: CASSQGATTNYGYTF

j_call: TRBJ1-2
d_call: TRBD1
clone_size: .
v_call: TRBV18
cdr3_nt: TGTGCCAGCTCTCCTGGACAGGGGGCAGGTGGCTACACCTTC
cdr3_aa: CASSPGQGAGGYTF

j_call: TRBJ1-2
d_call: TRBD1
clone_size: .
v_call: TRBV7-2
cdr3_nt: TGTGCCAGCAGCCGGGACAGGGGGCAGGACTATGGCTACACCTTC
cdr3_aa: CASSRDRGQDYGYTF

j_call: TRBJ2-1
d_call: .
clone_size: .
v_call: TRBV9
cdr3_nt: TGTGCCAGCAGCGTCTCCCCCACTAGGAATGAGCAGTTCTTC
cdr3_aa: CASSVSPTRNEQFF

j_call: TRBJ2-3
d_call: .
clone_size: .
v_call: TRBV19
cdr3_nt: TGTGCCAGTAGCCCTCTCCCCCGGGGTACGCAGTATTTT
cdr3_aa: CASSPLPRGTQYF

j_call: TRBJ1-1
d_call: .
clone_size: .
v_call: TRBV18
cdr3_nt: TGTGCCAGCTCACCAATACAGAACACTGAAGCTTTCTTT
cdr3_aa: CASSPIQNTEAFF

j_call: TRBJ2-1
d_call: .
clone_size: once
v_call: TRBV5-1
cdr3_nt: TGCGCCAGCAGCTCCCGTCCGCGGGGTAGCTCCTACAATGAGCAGTTCTTC
cdr3_aa: CASSSRPRGSSYNEQFF

j_call: TRBJ1-2
d_call: .
clone_size: .
v_call: TRBV29-1
cdr3_nt: TGCAGCGTAGGCGGGGTCGGGGCTAACTATGGCTACACCTTC
cdr3_aa: CSVGGVGANYGYTF

j_call: TRBJ2-2
d_call: .
clone_size: .
v_call: TRBV4-3
cdr3_nt: TGCGCCAGCAGCCCACAAAACACCGGGGAGCTGTTTTTT
cdr3_aa: CASSPQNTGELFF

j_call: TRBJ2-7
d_call: TRBD1
clone_size: .
v_call: TRBV18
cdr3_nt: TGTGCCAGCTCAACAGGGGGCATTCCCTACGAGCAGTACTTC
cdr3_aa: CASSTGGIPYEQYF

j_call: TRBJ2-2
d_call: TRBD2
clone_size: .
v_call: TRBV4-3
cdr3_nt: TGCGCCAGCAGCCAGGGGCTAGCGGGAGGGCGTGAAGGCGGGGAGCTGTTTTTT
cdr3_aa: CASSQGLAGGREGGELFF

j_call: TRBJ2-2
d_call: TRBD1
clone_size: .
v_call: TRBV28
cdr3_nt: TGTGCCAGCAGTATGACAGGGAGTACCGGGGAGCTGTTTTTT
cdr3_aa: CASSMTGSTGELFF

j_call: TRBJ1-5
d_call: TRBD1
clone_size: .
v_call: TRBV6-5
cdr3_nt: TGTGCCAGCATGGGGGGACAGGGGGCGAGTCAGCCCCAGCATTTT
cdr3_aa: CASMGGQGASQPQHF

j_call: TRBJ2-7
d_call: .
clone_size: many
v_call: TRBV14
cdr3_nt: TGTGCCAGCAGCCGTCGGGGGACGGGCAGCTACGAGCAGTACTTC
cdr3_aa: CASSRRGTGSYEQYF

j_call: TRBJ1-1
d_call: .
clone_size: .
v_call: TRBV4-3
cdr3_nt: TGCGCCAGCAGCCAAGCACCGGGGGCGGGGGCCACTGAAGCTTTCTTT
cdr3_aa: CASSQAPGAGATEAFF

j_call: TRBJ1-4
d_call: .
clone_size: .
v_call: TRBV30
cdr3_nt: TGTGCCTGGGGCCCCGGGGGGGTAGTTGGTGAAAAACTGTTTTTT
cdr3_aa: CAWGPGGVVGEKLFF

j_call: TRBJ2-6
d_call: TRBD2
clone_size: .
v_call: TRBV15
cdr3_nt: TGTGCCACCACAGCCCCCAGCGGGGAGACCACTTTCTCTGGGGCCAACGTCCTGACTTTC
cdr3_aa: CATTAPSGETTFSGANVLTF

j_call: TRBJ1-4
d_call: .
clone_size: .
v_call: TRBV6-5
cdr3_nt: TGTGCCAGCAGTCCTACAGGGAATGAAAAACTGTTTTTT
cdr3_aa: CASSPTGNEKLFF

j_call: TRBJ1-1
d_call: .
clone_size: .
v_call: TRBV19
cdr3_nt: TGTGCCAGTAGCCCCAGTGTACCTGTTAACACTGAAGCTTTCTTT
cdr3_aa: CASSPSVPVNTEAFF

j_call: TRBJ2-7
d_call: .
clone_size: few
v_call: TRBV2
cdr3_nt: TGTGCCAGCAGGCCAGGACAGTACTACGAGCAGTACTTC
cdr3_aa: CASRPGQYYEQYF

j_call: TRBJ1-1
d_call: .
clone_size: .
v_call: TRBV11-2
cdr3_nt: TGTGCCAGCAGCTTAGTGAGCGTCATGAACACTGAAGCTTTCTTT
cdr3_aa: CASSLVSVMNTEAFF

j_call: TRBJ1-5
d_call: .
clone_size: .
v_call: TRBV6-5
cdr3_nt: TGTGCCAGCAGTTACTCTGCCAGGGTTGATCAGCCCCAGCATTTT
cdr3_aa: CASSYSARVDQPQHF